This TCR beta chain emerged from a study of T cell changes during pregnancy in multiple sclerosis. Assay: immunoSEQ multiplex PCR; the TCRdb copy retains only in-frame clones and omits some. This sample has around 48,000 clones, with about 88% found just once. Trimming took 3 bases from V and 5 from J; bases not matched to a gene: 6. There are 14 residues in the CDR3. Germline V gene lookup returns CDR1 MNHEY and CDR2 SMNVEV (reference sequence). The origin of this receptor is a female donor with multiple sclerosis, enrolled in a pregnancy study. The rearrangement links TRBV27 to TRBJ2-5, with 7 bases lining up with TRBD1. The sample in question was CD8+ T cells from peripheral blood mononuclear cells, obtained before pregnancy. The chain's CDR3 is CASSLDRSGETQYF. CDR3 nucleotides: TGTGCCAGCAGTTTGGACAGGTCGGGGGAGACCCAGTACTTC.